The 19 T cell receptor beta chains reported below all come from one sample, sequenced in a study of spatial heterogeneity in lung cancer. Overall study results and limits: Tracking of tumor mutation counts was seen in expanded intratumoral alpha and beta TCR counts.

Which antigens these TCRs recognize remains unknown. In TCRdb, the 5' RACE reads were re-called with MiXCR into one record per CDR3 protein. The table lists over 5,000 distinct CDR3 sequences, 7.5% to 9% of them singletons. The sample's time point: sample taken at primary tumor resection. This material consisted of lung tumor tissue, taken at surgery. Receptors originate from a female donor with early-stage non-small cell lung cancer.

This clonotype is medium-sized in the sample. This chain links TRBV7-7 with TRBJ2-2; TRBD2 aligns across 8 bases. The CDR3 extends over 14 amino acids. V shed 10 bases, J shed 3 bases, and the junction held 7 bases outside the gene matches. Germline values: CDR1 SSHAT, CDR2 FNYEAQ (reference sequence). CDR3 DNA sequence: TGTGCCACCCGTCCGCGGGAGGACACCGGGGAGCTGTTTTTT. Translating it yields CATRPREDTGELFF.

This clonotype was picked up many times. The V and J genes are TRBV6-5 and TRBJ2-7; 11 bases match TRBD2. The CDR3 has 15 residues. The germline CDR1 and CDR2 sequences are MNHEY and SVGAGI. V lost 6 bases to trimming and J lost 0 bases; unmatched junction nucleotides: 4. CDR3 sequence (DNA): TGTGCCAGCAGCCGGGGACTAGCGGTCTCCTACGAGCAGTACTTC. This sequence encodes CASSRGLAVSYEQYF.

This clonotype is termed medium-sized (0.01 to 0.1%). Here the CDR3 reads CSARNRGNYEQYF. In nucleotides, the CDR3 is TGCAGTGCTAGGAATAGGGGGAACTACGAGCAGTACTTC. The chain employs TRBV20-1 and TRBJ2-7; D is perhaps TRBD1 (6 bases). CDR1 is DFQATT and CDR2 is SNEGSKA in the germline V gene (reference sequence). CDR3 length equals 13 residues. The ends were cut back, 3 bases at V and 3 bases at J, with 12 bases in the middle.

By sample fraction, this clonotype is medium-sized. The chain combines TRBV7-2 with TRBJ1-5; TRBD1 is a possible D gene (5 bases). Trimming removed 3 bases at V and 6 bases at J, with 21 bases between. CDR3 size: 17 residues. Per the germline V gene, CDR1 is SGHTA and CDR2 is FQGNSA. The CDR3 loop reads CASSFVPAGSGVQPQHF. The CDR3 nucleotides are TGTGCCAGCAGCTTTGTACCGGCCGGTTCGGGGGTTCAGCCCCAGCATTTT.

This clonotype qualifies as medium-sized. This rearrangement joins TRBV5-4 to TRBJ1-6; D ambiguous. This CDR3 spans 15 amino acids. V lost 1 base to trimming and J lost 10 bases, with 15 bases between them. CDR1 and CDR2 from the germline V gene are SGHNT and YYREEE (reference sequence). CDR3 coding DNA: TGTGCCAGCAGCTTGCAACTGGAAACGGGGTCACCCCTCCACTTT. It encodes CASSLQLETGSPLHF.

This clonotype occurred many times. V and J are TRBV11-2 and TRBJ1-1; D is unresolved. Trimming left V 5 bases short and J 5 bases short, with 18 bases between. The CDR3 length is 15 residues. CDR1 SGHAT and CDR2 FQNNGV come from the germline V gene. The CDR3 reads CASSPTGQERTEAFF. In DNA, the CDR3 is TGTGCCAGCAGCCCTACGGGCCAGGAGAGGACTGAAGCTTTCTTT.

Many counts were recorded for this clonotype. The chain is built from TRBV19 and TRBJ2-7, with D tentatively TRBD2 (6 bases). CDR1 is LNHDA and CDR2 is SQIVND in the germline V gene (reference sequence). The V gene lost 3 bases and the J gene lost 2 bases, with 8 bases spanning the gap. The CDR3 spans 13 residues. The CDR3 nucleotides read TGTGCCAGTAGTATCGGCGGGGCCTACGAGCAGTACTTC. It yields the protein CASSIGGAYEQYF.

This clonotype has at least ten counts. CDR3 DNA sequence: TGTGCCAGCAGCCAACAAACCGCTCAGGGAGGTGAGCAGTTCTTC. Translation gives CASSQQTAQGGEQFF. The rearrangement links TRBV3-1 to TRBJ2-1, with D perhaps TRBD2 (6 bases). Germline CDR1 LGHDT, CDR2 YNNKEL (reference sequence). V lost 2 bases, J lost 9 bases, and 17 bases lay in between. This CDR3 region has 15 residues.

The J gene is TRBJ2-4, the V gene TRBV7-9; D gene unclear. The CDR3 is 14 amino acids. V was trimmed by 5 bases and J by 8 bases, leaving 16 bases between them. Germline loops: CDR1 SEHNR, CDR2 FQNEAQ (reference sequence). The CDR3 bases are TGTGCCAGCAGCCCAGACATCCTAGGGTACATTCAGTACTTC. Translating gives CASSPDILGYIQYF.

At least ten counts were recorded for this clonotype. The J gene is TRBJ2-2, the V gene TRBV29-1; TRBD2 is a possible D gene (7 bases). In germline, CDR1 is SQVTM, CDR2 ANQGSEA. V lost 0 bases to trimming and J lost 4 bases, with 12 bases between them. This CDR3 contains 15 residues. The CDR3 region is CSVEDAGAGTGELFF. CDR3 DNA: TGCAGCGTTGAAGATGCGGGGGCCGGCACCGGGGAGCTGTTTTTT.

Within the sample, this clonotype is medium-sized. V is TRBV6-5 and J is TRBJ1-1; no clear D gene. Germline V CDR1 and CDR2: MNHEY, SVGAGI. V was clipped by 6 bases and J by 0 bases, with 17 bases between them. This CDR3 is 16 amino acids long. The CDR3 region is CASSAPSQTLNTEAFF. In nucleotides, the CDR3 is TGTGCCAGCAGCGCCCCGTCACAGACCTTGAACACTGAAGCTTTCTTT.

The table lists this clonotype with many counts. The chain links TRBV29-1 to TRBJ2-7, with 10 nucleotides matching TRBD2. The CDR3 is 13 amino acids. Germline values: CDR1 SQVTM, CDR2 ANQGSEA. J gave up 3 bases and V 5 bases, and 4 bases lay outside the gene matches. DNA for the CDR3: TGCAGCGTTATAACTAGCGGGAACTACGAGCAGTACTTC. Residues: CSVITSGNYEQYF.

This clonotype is deemed medium-sized. The CDR3 is CASRQGGRSTDTQYF. The CDR3 region has the DNA TGTGCCAGCAGACAAGGGGGGAGAAGCACAGATACGCAGTATTTT. The V gene is TRBV5-4, the J gene TRBJ2-3; tentatively, D is TRBD1 or TRBD2 (6 bases each). Germline CDR1 reads SGHNT; CDR2 reads YYREEE (reference sequence). This CDR3 region has 15 residues. The germline V and J ends were trimmed by 5 bases and 0 bases, with 13 bases remaining between them.

By share, this clonotype counts as large. This chain uses TRBV7-2 with TRBJ2-3; D might be TRBD1 or TRBD2, each matching 7 bases. Trimming left V 5 bases short and J 9 bases short, with 18 bases between. This CDR3 region has 14 residues. Germline CDR1 reads SGHTA; CDR2 reads FQGNSA. The CDR3 is CASSPRGGAVTQYF. The CDR3 DNA follows: TGTGCCAGCAGCCCCAGGGGGGGGGCGGTGACGCAGTATTTT.

By proportion, this clonotype is medium-sized (0.01 to 0.1%). The chain couples TRBV7-2 to TRBJ2-2; a weak D match, TRBD2 (5 bases). Looked up from germline, CDR1 is SGHTA and CDR2 is FQGNSA. Trimming stripped 2 bases from V and 6 bases from J, with 13 bases between. The CDR3 is made up of 15 amino acids. The CDR3 loop is CASSLNPLASGELFF. The CDR3 region has the DNA TGTGCCAGCAGCTTAAACCCCCTAGCTTCCGGGGAGCTGTTTTTT.

The V gene is TRBV7-2, the J gene TRBJ2-7, with D possibly matching TRBD1 (6 bases). The germline gives CDR1 SGHTA, CDR2 FQGNSA. This CDR3 contains 14 residues. Trimming cost V 9 bases and J 4 bases, with 19 bases left between them. CDR3 bases: TGTGCCAGTTCACAGGGCCCATCCTTATACGAGCAGTACTTC. Protein product: CASSQGPSLYEQYF.

In this sample, this clonotype turned up many times. This chain uses TRBV7-3 with TRBJ2-1, with TRBD2 identical over 12 bases. The germline V gene has CDR1 SGHTA and CDR2 FQGTGA. CDR3 length equals 16 residues. After removal of 0 bases from V and 8 bases from J, the junction contained 5 bases not matched to a gene. CDR3 coding DNA: TGTGCCAGCAGCTTAACTCCGACTAGCGGGAGCTATGAGCAGTTCTTC. Translation gives CASSLTPTSGSYEQFF. Looking up the rest from reference TRBV7-3 and TRBJ2-1 gives the full variable domain: GAGVSQTPSNKVTEKGKYVELRCDPISGHTALYWYRQSLGQGPEFLIYFQGTGAADDSGLPNDRFFAVRPEGSVSTLKIQRTERGDSAVYLCASSLTPTSGSYEQFFGPGTRLTVL.

This clonotype is medium-sized in the sample. The rearrangement joins TRBV15 to TRBJ2-7; unclear D gene. The germline CDR1 and CDR2 sequences are LNHNV and YYDKDF (reference sequence). The V end lost 0 bases, the J end lost 6 bases, and 9 bases lay between the germline ends. The CDR3 extends over 13 amino acids. The CDR3 DNA follows: TGTGCCACCAGCAGAGAATTACTACGCGAGCAGTACTTC. Amino acids: CATSRELLREQYF.

This clonotype was observed a handful of times. This chain joins TRBV30 and TRBJ2-4; D ambiguous. Trimming pared 4 bases from V and 3 bases from J, leaving 7 bases between. The length of the CDR3 is 12 residues. Germline CDR1 reads GTSNPN; CDR2 reads SVGIG (reference sequence). This CDR3 reads CAWNIDKNIQYF. Written as DNA, the CDR3 is TGTGCCTGGAACATAGACAAAAACATTCAGTACTTC.